This passage covers 20 T cell receptor beta chains from one sample sequenced in a study of blood T cell repertoires in COVID-19. Here immunoSEQ multiplex PCR was the method, and the copy in TCRdb shows in-frame clones only, minus some. This repertoire shows 300,000 to 400,000 clones, 80% to 90% found once; its top ten account for roughly 1%. The sequenced material came from PBMCs or T cells enriched from blood (not recorded which). The origin of the receptors is a man between 18 and 35 years old who had recovered from COVID-19.

This clone was recorded once. V and J are TRBV5-4 and TRBJ1-1, with D perhaps TRBD1 (5 bases). Looked up from germline, CDR1 is SGHNT and CDR2 is YYREEE (reference sequence). V lost 4 bases, J lost 1 base, and 17 bases lay in between. The CDR3 totals 16 residues. The DNA of the CDR3 is TGTGCCAGCAGCCCCGTGTCGGGGGGAGCGAACACTGAAGCTTTCTTT. The encoded protein is CASSPVSGGANTEAFF.

The chain employs TRBV5-1 and TRBJ1-4; 8 bases are a match to TRBD1. CDR3 length equals 15 residues. CDR1 SGHRS and CDR2 YFSETQ come from the germline V gene. V lost 1 base, J lost 8 bases, and 7 bases stayed unmatched. The CDR3 DNA reads TGCGCCAGCAGCTTGCAGACAGGGGCTAGGGAAAAACTGTTTTTT. Translating gives CASSLQTGAREKLFF.

The chain carries TRBV28 and TRBJ1-2, with D perhaps matching TRBD1 (6 bases). CDR1 and CDR2 from the germline V gene are MDHEN and SYDVKM. V was pared by 7 bases and J by 8 bases, with 14 bases between. This CDR3 spans 12 amino acids. Written as DNA, the CDR3 is TGTGCCAGCACCGCGGGGGCGGGCGGCTACACCTTC. Residues: CASTAGAGGYTF.

CDR3 residues: CASSLLSLGAAEAFF. CDR3 DNA: TGCGCCAGCAGCCTCCTCTCATTGGGTGCGGCTGAAGCTTTCTTT. The chain employs TRBV4-1 and TRBJ1-1; D remains ambiguous. V was pared by 4 bases and J by 6 bases, with 18 bases between. Germline CDR1 is MGHRA and CDR2 is YSYEKL. This CDR3 has 15 residues.

The V call is TRBV7-2, the J call TRBJ2-5; the match to TRBD2 covers 11 bases. After removal of 5 bases from V and 5 bases from J, the junction contained 10 bases not matched to a gene. The CDR3 spans 16 residues. In germline, CDR1 is SGHTA, CDR2 FQGNSA. The CDR3 protein is CASSPGRSGRGETQYF. CDR3 bases: TGTGCCAGCAGCCCCGGGCGTAGCGGGAGGGGCGAGACCCAGTACTTC.

The V gene is TRBV25-1, the J gene TRBJ1-2; 8 bases align to TRBD1. The CDR3 runs 15 residues. In germline, CDR1 is MGHDK, CDR2 SYGVNS. The trim removed 4 bases at V and 2 bases at J, leaving 6 bases unmatched. This CDR3 reads CASSGTGSRNYGYTF. DNA of the CDR3: TGTGCCAGCAGTGGGACAGGGTCCCGAAACTATGGCTACACCTTC.

V is TRBV5-1 and J is TRBJ1-2; D is perhaps TRBD1 (5 bases). The CDR3 length is 15 residues. CDR1 is SGHRS and CDR2 is YFSETQ in the germline V gene. V was cut by 4 bases and J by 6 bases, with 19 bases left in between. The CDR3 DNA reads as TGCGCCAGCAGCCCCGACCAGAACTCAGGGAATGGCTACACCTTC. This gives the protein CASSPDQNSGNGYTF.

This chain joins TRBV6-1 and TRBJ2-5; D might be TRBD2 (5 bases). V was cut by 1 base and J by 2 bases, with 14 bases left in between. The germline gives CDR1 MNHNS, CDR2 SASEGT. CDR3 length: 16 residues. The CDR3 DNA sequence: TGTGCCAGCAGTGAAGTTAGTTACGGGGATCAAGAGACCCAGTACTTC. Its translation is CASSEVSYGDQETQYF.

This chain uses TRBV19 with TRBJ1-3, with a tentative D call TRBD1 (6 bases). The CDR3 contains 17 residues. Trimming removed 2 bases at V and 1 base at J, with 15 bases between. Germline V lookup: CDR1 LNHDA, CDR2 SQIVND (reference sequence). Written as DNA, the CDR3 is TGTGCCAGTAGTATACCTGGCCGACAGGTTTCTGGAAACACCATATATTTT. Residues: CASSIPGRQVSGNTIYF.

The chain is built from TRBV11-2 and TRBJ2-1; possibly TRBD2 for D (6 bases). This CDR3 has 14 amino acids. V was clipped by 8 bases and J by 8 bases, with 19 bases between them. CDR1 and CDR2 (germline): SGHAT, FQNNGV. In DNA form, the CDR3 reads TGTGCCAGCGGGCGGGGCACCCCCCGGGATGAGCAGTTCTTC. It codes for CASGRGTPRDEQFF.

The sample holds one count of this clone. The rearrangement joins TRBV6-5 to TRBJ2-7; perhaps TRBD2 as D (6 bases). V shed 0 bases and J shed 1 base, with 13 bases lying between them. The CDR3 spans 16 residues. Germline V gene lookup returns CDR1 MNHEY and CDR2 SVGAGI. CDR3 nucleotides: TGTGCCAGCAGTTACTCCGGGGGAACAAGTTCCTACGAGCAGTACTTC. Translated: CASSYSGGTSSYEQYF.

The chain is built from TRBV9 and TRBJ2-7; D is possibly TRBD2 (7 bases). V dropped 0 bases and J dropped 0 bases, with 10 bases sitting between them. Germline CDR1 and CDR2: SGDLS and YYNGEE. This CDR3 spans 15 amino acids. The CDR3 region is CASSVGGGGSYEQYF. CDR3 in DNA: TGTGCCAGCAGCGTAGGGGGAGGGGGCTCCTACGAGCAGTACTTC.

V and J are TRBV4-1 and TRBJ2-1; D is perhaps TRBD2 (6 bases). CDR1 and CDR2 from the germline V gene are MGHRA and YSYEKL. Trimming took 3 bases from V and 9 from J, leaving 9 bases between them. The CDR3 contains 12 residues. The CDR3 nucleotides are TGCGCCAGCAGCCAGGAACTAGCTGAGCAGTTCTTC. Protein sequence: CASSQELAEQFF.

The chain uses TRBV9 and TRBJ2-1, with D possibly being TRBD1 (6 bases). The V end lost 0 bases, the J end lost 2 bases, and 9 bases lay between the germline ends. CDR1 is SGDLS and CDR2 is YYNGEE in the germline V gene. CDR3 size: 15 residues. This CDR3 is CASSVEGVTYNEQFF. The CDR3, as DNA: TGTGCCAGCAGCGTAGAGGGGGTCACCTACAATGAGCAGTTCTTC.

V and J are TRBV12-5 and TRBJ2-2; 8 bases map to TRBD1. In germline, CDR1 is LGHNT, CDR2 FRNRAP. This CDR3 comprises 16 residues. Trimming at V came to 5 bases and at J to 5 bases, leaving 10 bases not matched to a gene. This chain's CDR3 is CASGPHRGVGTGELFF. The DNA of the CDR3 is TGTGCTAGTGGTCCCCACAGGGGGGTAGGTACCGGGGAGCTGTTTTTT.

J is TRBJ2-2 and V is TRBV5-1; TRBD2 agrees at 7 bases. Per the germline V gene, CDR1 is SGHRS and CDR2 is YFSETQ. The CDR3 length is 16 residues. V trimming: 1 base; J trimming: 2 bases; junction bases outside the gene matches: 5. CDR3 sequence reads: CASSLLAGDNTGELFF. The CDR3 coding sequence is TGCGCCAGCAGCTTGTTGGCGGGAGATAACACCGGGGAGCTGTTTTTT. Full variable domain (rest looked up from reference TRBV5-1 and TRBJ2-2): KAGVTQTPRYLIKTRGQQVTLSCSPISGHRSVSWYQQTPGQGLQFLFEYFSETQRNKGNFPGRFSGRQFSNSRSEMNVSTLELGDSALYLCASSLLAGDNTGELFFGEGSRLTVL.

This rearrangement joins TRBV15 to TRBJ2-3; 8 bases are shared with TRBD1. CDR3 length equals 16 residues. After removal of 1 base from V and 6 bases from J, the junction contained 9 bases not matched to a gene. Germline CDR1 LNHNV, CDR2 YYDKDF (reference sequence). The CDR3 coding sequence is TGTGCCACCAGCAGAGGTCAGGGGGCGACAGGGGATACGCAGTATTTT. Amino acid sequence: CATSRGQGATGDTQYF.

This CDR3 is CASSEGQVSYGYTF. The CDR3 region has the DNA TGTGCCAGCAGTGAGGGCCAAGTATCCTATGGCTACACCTTC. This chain links TRBV2 with TRBJ1-2; D ambiguous. V lost 3 bases, J lost 4 bases, and 12 bases lay in between. Germline V gene lookup returns CDR1 SNHLY and CDR2 FYNNEI. The CDR3 runs to 14 residues.

V gene TRBV19 combines with J gene TRBJ2-1; 7 nucleotides match TRBD2. The trim removed 3 bases at V and 4 bases at J, leaving 3 bases unmatched. This CDR3 region has 14 residues. CDR1 and CDR2 from the germline V gene are LNHDA and SQIVND (reference sequence). DNA of the CDR3: TGTGCCAGTAGTATGGGACTACTATACAATGAGCAGTTCTTC. This translates into CASSMGLLYNEQFF.

The chain is built from TRBV4-3 and TRBJ2-2; the D is unclear. Trimming took off 4 bases at V and 6 bases at J, with 6 bases between the two ends. The CDR3 loop spans 12 amino acids. Germline values: CDR1 LGHNA, CDR2 YSLEER. DNA for the CDR3: TGCGCCAGCAGCCCCGGTGCCGGGGAGCTGTTTTTT. The encoded protein is CASSPGAGELFF.